This T cell receptor (beta chain) was recovered during a study of T cells in Graves' hyperthyroidism and ophthalmopathy. Across the whole study: Specimen type is peripheral blood, collected at initial diagnosis prior to any treatment. General study results and limits: Before onset, by a median of approximately 6.2 months, the model predicted ophthalmopathy. Patients with ophthalmopathy were separated from those with stable hyperthyroidism by a 13 V-J model.

Amplified TCR beta CDR3 regions derived from RNA transcripts. First-round RT-PCR of the TCR CDR3 relied on the HTBI primer set. TCRdb reanalysed the multiplex PCR reads using MiXCR and keeps one entry per CDR3 protein. The table lists approximately 380,000 distinct CDR3 sequences, about 14% of them singletons. With regard to this clonotype: What it binds is not known.

V was pared by 0 bases and J by 0 bases, with 12 bases between. The germline CDR1 and CDR2 sequences are MNHNS and SASEGT. This CDR3 has 16 residues. The source material was blood. The TCR was taken from a man aged 50 to 59 with Graves' ophthalmopathy. J is TRBJ2-7 and V is TRBV6-1; D ambiguous. CDR3 nucleotide sequence: TGTGCCAGCAGTGAAGCGAAACGGATCGCCTCCTACGAGCAGTACTTC. As protein: CASSEAKRIASYEQYF.